This T cell receptor beta chain is drawn from a study of neurological immune-mediated disorders. As for the study in general: Disease course was recorded as relapsing-remitting for some 31 and secondary progressive for 3 of the 34 multiple sclerosis patients. Broader study findings: The study found no CDR3 amino acid sequences shared by expanded clones across subjects, suggesting private repertoires in all groups. It was the repertoires of 18 of 34 multiple sclerosis patients that phylogenetic grouping placed in one related-CDR3 cluster, which is a possible signature. The greatest TCR clonal expansion occurred in HTLV-1-associated myelopathy and the least in multiple sclerosis, which fell below healthy controls.

This clonotype was recorded a few times. Its target is unknown. The CDR3 spans 14 residues. The germline V gene encodes CDR1 LGHNA and CDR2 YSLEER. V lost 1 base, J lost 6 bases, and 11 bases lay in between. TCRdb ran MiXCR on the 5' RACE reads and lists one entry per CDR3 protein. Of approximately 100,000 distinct CDR3 sequences listed, under 4.5% are singletons. The rearrangement uses TRBV4-3 and TRBJ2-3, with no clear D. What was sequenced was PBMCs. The sequence was obtained from a woman aged 45 to 65 with multiple sclerosis. In nucleotides, the CDR3 is TGCGCCAGCAGCCAAGTTAGCCCCGGGGATACGCAGTATTTT. Protein sequence: CASSQVSPGDTQYF.